This TCR beta chain is drawn from a study of cytomegalovirus exposure and HLA in healthy donors. Whole-study context: The early release's HLA-typed donors yielded roughly 85 million unique TCRs. Study outcomes and limitations: The study reported that TCR beta sequences accurately predicted HLA-A and HLA-B alleles in most subjects.

This clone was picked up one time. Its specificity is not known. Primers for the PCR totalled 60 Vbeta and 13 Jbeta. Only in-frame clones appear in the TCRdb table, and some are missing; sequencing was by immunoSEQ multiplex PCR. The data show 230,000 or so clones, around 90% seen once. Trimming took off 6 bases at V and 15 bases at J, with 18 bases between the two ends. CDR3 length: 12 amino acids. From germline, CDR1 is SNHLY and CDR2 FYNNEI. V usage is TRBV2 and J usage is TRBJ2-1; a possible D gene is TRBD2 (6 bases). The receptor was derived from a girl aged 2 to 10 in good health and CMV-seronegative. Specimen: PBMCs. Here the CDR3 DNA reads TGTGCCAGCAGGAATACGGGACTCCCTGGGTTCTTC. It is translated as CASRNTGLPGFF.